The clone carrying this T cell receptor beta chain was seen a single time. Libraries were prepared by immunoSEQ multiplex PCR; TCRdb keeps only in-frame clonotypes and omits some of them. The table has about 69,000 clones, around 87% seen once. The sample belongs to a study of blood T cell repertoires in COVID-19. The overall study: T cells, B-cell-depleted T cells, or PBMCs supplied cDNA or gDNA.

The ends were cut back, 2 bases at V and 9 bases at J, with 10 bases in the middle. The CDR3 is made up of 12 amino acids. The chain carries TRBV12-3 or TRBV12-4 and TRBJ1-1; possibly TRBD1 for D (5 bases). Specimen: peripheral blood. The receptor's source is a man aged 50 to 59 with acute or convalescent COVID-19. The CDR3 bases are TGTGCCAGCAGTTTAAAAGGGGCCCAAGCTTTCTTT. Its protein is CASSLKGAQAFF.